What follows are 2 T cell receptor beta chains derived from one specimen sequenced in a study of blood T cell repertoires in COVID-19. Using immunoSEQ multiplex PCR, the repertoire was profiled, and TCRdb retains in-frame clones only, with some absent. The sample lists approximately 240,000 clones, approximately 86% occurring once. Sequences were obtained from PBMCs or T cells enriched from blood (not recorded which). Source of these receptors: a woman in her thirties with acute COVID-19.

CDR3 residues: CASSRDRDYGYTF. The CDR3 nucleotides are TGTGCCAGCAGCCGCGACAGGGACTATGGCTACACCTTC. The chain couples TRBV27 to TRBJ1-2; 7 positions agree with TRBD1. J lost 3 bases, V lost 6 bases, and 4 bases had no gene match. The CDR3 sequence is 13 residues long. Germline CDR1 and CDR2: MNHEY and SMNVEV (reference sequence).

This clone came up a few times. In DNA form, the CDR3 reads TGTGCCAGCAGCTCACTCAGGGGGAACTATGGCTACACCTTC. It translates to CASSSLRGNYGYTF. The chain is built from TRBV7-9 and TRBJ1-2; TRBD1 aligns across 7 bases. The CDR3 is 14 amino acids. Unmatched junction bases numbered 4, after V lost 4 bases and J lost 2 bases. CDR1 SEHNR and CDR2 FQNEAQ come from the germline V gene (reference sequence).